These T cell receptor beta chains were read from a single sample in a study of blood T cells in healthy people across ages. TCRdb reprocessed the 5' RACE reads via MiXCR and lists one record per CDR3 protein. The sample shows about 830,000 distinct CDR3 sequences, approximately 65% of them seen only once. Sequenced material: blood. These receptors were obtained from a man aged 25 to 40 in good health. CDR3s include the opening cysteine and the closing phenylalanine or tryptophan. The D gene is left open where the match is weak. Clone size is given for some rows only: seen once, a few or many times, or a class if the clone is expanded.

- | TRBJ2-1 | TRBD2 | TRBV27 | TGTGCCAGCAACCCGTCTCCTAGCGGGGGCCCAAATGAGCAGTTCTTC | CASNPSPSGGPNEQFF
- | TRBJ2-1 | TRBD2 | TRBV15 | TGTGCCGCGAGACTAGCGGGGGCGTACAATGAGCAGTTCTTC | CAARLAGAYNEQFF
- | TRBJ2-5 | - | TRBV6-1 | TGTGCCAGCAGTGTGACGGGGTTTGGAGAGACCCAGTACTTC | CASSVTGFGETQYF
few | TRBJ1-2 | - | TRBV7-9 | TGTGCCAGCAGCCTGGAGGGGTACTATGGCTACACCTTC | CASSLEGYYGYTF
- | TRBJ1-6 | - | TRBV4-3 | TGCGCCAGCAGCCAACAGCCCGACAGGTCTCGGAATTCACCCCTCCACTTT | CASSQQPDRSRNSPLHF
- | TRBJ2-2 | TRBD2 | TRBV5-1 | TGCGGCAGCAGCTTTGGCGGGGGGAATACCGGGGAGCTGTTTTTT | CGSSFGGGNTGELFF
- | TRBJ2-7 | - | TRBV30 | TGTGCCTGGAGTGTAGGGCCCGGGTACGAGCAGTACTTC | CAWSVGPGYEQYF
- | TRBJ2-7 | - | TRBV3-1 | TGTGCCAGCAGCCAGTACGGCGCTCCCTACGAGCAGTACTTC | CASSQYGAPYEQYF
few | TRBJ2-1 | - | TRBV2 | TGTGCCAGCAGTGGGCCGTCAATCGACAATGAGCAGTTCTTC | CASSGPSIDNEQFF
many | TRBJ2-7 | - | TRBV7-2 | TGTGCCAGCAGCTTAGGCCGGGCAACCTACGAGCAGTACTTC | CASSLGRATYEQYF
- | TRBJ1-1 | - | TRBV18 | TGTGCCAGCTCCGGGGGGCACCCCAACACTGAAGCTTTCTTT | CASSGGHPNTEAFF
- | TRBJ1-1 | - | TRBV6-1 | TGTGCCAGCAGTGACCCAGGAGAACCGAACACTGAAGCTTTCTTT | CASSDPGEPNTEAFF
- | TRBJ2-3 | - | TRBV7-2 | TGTGCCAGCTCGGGGGGCGCTAGCACAGATACGCAGTATTTT | CASSGGASTDTQYF
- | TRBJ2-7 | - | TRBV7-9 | TGTGCCAGCAGCTCATCAACCAAGGGCACCTCCTACGAGCAGTACTTC | CASSSSTKGTSYEQYF